This passage covers 29 T cell receptor beta chains from one sample sequenced in a study of blood T cell repertoires in COVID-19. Sequencing was performed with immunoSEQ multiplex PCR; in TCRdb, only in-frame clones are kept and a portion is missing. This table has approximately 61,000 clones, around 85% appearing once. The sample consisted of peripheral blood. All receptors derive from an older man with acute or convalescent COVID-19.

This rearrangement joins TRBV29-1 to TRBJ1-3; tentatively, D is TRBD1 (5 bases). CDR3 length equals 14 residues. Germline CDR1 SQVTM, CDR2 ANQGSEA. The V gene lost 1 base and the J gene lost 7 bases, with 14 bases spanning the gap. The DNA of the CDR3 is TGCAGCGTTGAAGCCAGGGATGGCGGTAACACCATATATTTT. This gives the protein CSVEARDGGNTIYF.

Points on this clone: The junction does not match germline at one end; this may be a read error. This chain links TRBV12-3 or TRBV12-4 with TRBJ2-1, with a possible D match to TRBD2 (5 bases). This CDR3 is built from 12 residues. The CDR3 loop is CASRDSNNEQFF. In DNA form, the CDR3 reads TGTGCCAGCAGGGACTCCAACAATGAGCAGTTCTTC.

The V gene is TRBV5-1, the J gene TRBJ1-2; TRBD1 aligns across 7 bases. The CDR3 covers 14 residues. With V trimmed by 3 bases and J by 3 bases, 5 bases remained unmatched. Germline CDR1 reads SGHRS; CDR2 reads YFSETQ. The CDR3 loop is CASSYRDSDYGYTF. The DNA for the CDR3 is TGCGCCAGCAGCTACCGGGACAGCGACTATGGCTACACCTTC.

The J gene is TRBJ2-7, the V gene TRBV6-1, with 8 bases aligning to TRBD2. The CDR3 spans 17 residues. J was trimmed by 3 bases and V by 4 bases; bases with no gene match: 14. The V gene's germline CDR1 is MNHNS and CDR2 SASEGT. The CDR3 here is CASSGGLALGVFYEQYF. In nucleotides, the CDR3 is TGTGCCAGCAGTGGAGGACTAGCCCTAGGGGTGTTCTACGAGCAGTACTTC.

The J gene is TRBJ2-5, the V gene TRBV5-1; a weak D match, TRBD2 (6 bases). The V and J ends lost 7 bases and 0 bases respectively, with 16 bases between them. Germline V CDR1 and CDR2: SGHRS, YFSETQ. CDR3 length: 15 residues. The CDR3 here is CASSQRATHQETQYF. In nucleotides, the CDR3 is TGCGCCAGCTCCCAGCGGGCAACCCACCAAGAGACCCAGTACTTC.

The rearrangement joins TRBV18 to TRBJ1-3, with 7 positions matching TRBD1. Germline V gene data show CDR1 as KGHSH and CDR2 as LQKENI. V gave up 2 bases and J gave up 2 bases; unmatched junction bases: 3. This CDR3 comprises 15 residues. The CDR3 sequence is CASSPITGAGNTIYF. The CDR3 coding sequence is TGTGCCAGCTCACCAATTACAGGGGCTGGAAACACCATATATTTT.

This clone was recorded once. V usage is TRBV5-4 and J usage is TRBJ2-3; 9 bases line up with TRBD2. CDR3 size: 16 residues. V was clipped by 2 bases and J by 1 base; unmatched bases: 5. CDR1 SGHNT and CDR2 YYREEE come from the germline V gene (reference sequence). The CDR3 sequence is CASSFAGGRGTDTQYF. The DNA for the CDR3 is TGTGCCAGCAGCTTTGCGGGGGGGCGTGGCACAGATACGCAGTATTTT.

This clone is a singleton in its sample. The V and J genes are TRBV29-1 and TRBJ1-4; 8 bases align to TRBD1. The junction had 6 bases not matched to a gene; V was cut back by 1 base and J by 5 bases. Per the germline V gene, CDR1 is SQVTM and CDR2 is ANQGSEA. The CDR3 extends over 15 amino acids. The CDR3 loop is CSVEGTGQDNEKLFF. CDR3 nucleotide sequence: TGCAGCGTTGAAGGAACGGGACAGGACAATGAAAAACTGTTTTTT.

In this sample, this clone turned up once. The J gene is TRBJ2-3, the V gene TRBV18, with D possibly being TRBD2 (6 bases). The CDR3 covers 15 residues. Germline CDR1 and CDR2: KGHSH and LQKENI. The V gene lost 3 bases and the J gene lost 0 bases, with 10 bases spanning the gap. The CDR3 sequence is CASSPPAGSTDTQYF. CDR3 sequence (DNA): TGTGCCAGCTCACCCCCGGCGGGAAGCACAGATACGCAGTATTTT.

This clone appeared a single time. The DNA of the CDR3 is TGTGCTAGTGGTTTGGTACAGGGCTCAGATACGCAGTATTTT. As protein: CASGLVQGSDTQYF. V and J are TRBV12-5 and TRBJ2-3; maybe TRBD1 (6 bases). Trimming shortened V by 0 bases and J by 4 bases, and 8 bases separated the two germline ends. Germline lookup yields CDR1 LGHNT and CDR2 FRNRAP. The CDR3 sequence is 14 residues long.

The table lists this clone with a few counts. The chain joins TRBV24-1 to TRBJ1-6, with D possibly TRBD1 on 5 matching bases. Germline loops: CDR1 KGHDR, CDR2 SFDVKD. The CDR3 is 17 residues long. Trimming took off 8 bases at V and 8 bases at J, with 24 bases between the two ends. DNA for the CDR3: TGTGCCACCAAAGGGGATGCAGGCAGGTCAAGGGATTCACCCCTCCACTTT. This encodes CATKGDAGRSRDSPLHF.

This chain's CDR3 is CASSYTQGRGNQPQHF. The DNA of the CDR3 is TGTGCCAGCAGTTATACACAGGGAAGGGGGAATCAGCCCCAGCATTTT. The chain employs TRBV6-5 and TRBJ1-5; TRBD1 might be the D (6 bases). V was trimmed by 3 bases and J by 4 bases, leaving 16 bases between them. Germline assignment: CDR1 MNHEY and CDR2 SVGAGI. The CDR3 spans 16 residues.

Only a few counts were recorded for this clone. The V call is TRBV6-1, the J call TRBJ1-5; 7 bases align to TRBD1. Per the germline V gene, CDR1 is MNHNS and CDR2 is SASEGT. Trimming at V came to 4 bases and at J to 5 bases, leaving 11 bases not matched to a gene. CDR3 length: 16 amino acids. Written as DNA, the CDR3 is TGTGCCAGCAGTGTAAAAAGGAAAGGGGGCGATCAGCCCCAGCATTTT. This gives the protein CASSVKRKGGDQPQHF.

The genes are TRBV5-1 and TRBJ2-2; 8 bases map to TRBD1. V shed 1 base and J 1 base; nucleotides not matched to a gene: 9. Germline CDR1 reads SGHRS; CDR2 reads YFSETQ. The CDR3 is made up of 18 amino acids. The CDR3 region is CASSLNPAGQENTGELFF. CDR3 nucleotide sequence: TGCGCCAGCAGCTTGAATCCGGCGGGACAGGAGAACACCGGGGAGCTGTTTTTT.

This chain joins TRBV12-5 and TRBJ1-1; 9 bases fit TRBD1. This CDR3 spans 16 amino acids. Per germline, CDR1 LGHNT and CDR2 FRNRAP. With 6 bases clipped from V and 5 bases from J, the junction kept 13 bases outside the gene matches. CDR3 loop: CASGVGTGILETEAFF. CDR3 DNA: TGTGCTAGTGGGGTCGGGACAGGGATCCTAGAAACTGAAGCTTTCTTT.

The chain recombines TRBV2 with TRBJ1-2; D is undetermined. CDR3 size: 13 residues. Per the germline V gene, CDR1 is SNHLY and CDR2 is FYNNEI. Trimming pared 6 bases from V and 1 base from J, leaving 9 bases between. CDR3 in amino acids: CASRVSGNYGYTF. The CDR3 DNA is TGTGCCAGCAGGGTGAGCGGTAACTATGGCTACACCTTC.

The chain uses TRBV7-9 and TRBJ2-5; weak D call: TRBD2 (6 bases). Per germline, CDR1 SEHNR and CDR2 FQNEAQ (reference sequence). V was trimmed by 3 bases and J by 5 bases, leaving 10 bases between them. The CDR3 covers 13 residues. In nucleotides, the CDR3 is TGTGCCAGCAGCTTGATGGAGGGGGAGACCCAGTACTTC. It is translated as CASSLMEGETQYF.

The V gene is TRBV21-1, the J gene TRBJ2-7; the D call in the table, TRBD1, was not verified against the DNA. TRBV21-1 is marked as a pseudogene. This CDR3 is built from 16 residues. The CDR3 sequence is CASSTLQGRLVYEQYF. The DNA of the CDR3 is TGTGCCAGCAGCACCCTCCAGGGCAGGTTGGTCTACGAGCAGTACTTC.

This clone occurred a few times. The chain has TRBV7-2 and TRBJ2-7; perhaps TRBD2 as D (7 bases). CDR1 is SGHTA, CDR2 FQGNSA, per germline. Between the trimmed V and J ends, which lost 3 bases and 7 bases, there was a span of 13 bases. The CDR3 runs 13 residues. Here the CDR3 DNA reads TGTGCCAGCAGCTTCGGGGGGCGGAAAGAGCAGTACTTC. This sequence encodes CASSFGGRKEQYF.

The chain links TRBV5-1 to TRBJ1-2; D is perhaps TRBD1 (6 bases). The CDR3 has 16 residues. Looked up from germline, CDR1 is SGHRS and CDR2 is YFSETQ. V was shortened by 0 bases and J by 4 bases, with 16 bases between the two germline ends. The CDR3 nucleotides are TGCGCCAGCAGCTTGGGGCAGGCCAGAGGGGGCTATGGCTACACCTTC. Residues: CASSLGQARGGYGYTF.

This chain uses TRBV6-1 with TRBJ2-7; TRBD2 is a possible D gene (5 bases). Trimming shortened V by 1 base and J by 7 bases, and 17 bases separated the two germline ends. CDR1 and CDR2 from the germline V gene are MNHNS and SASEGT. CDR3 length equals 15 residues. The DNA of the CDR3 is TGTGCCAGCAGTGAAGTGGCAGGTTCGAGCGGAGAGCAGTACTTC. Translating gives CASSEVAGSSGEQYF.

The chain uses TRBV7-9 and TRBJ2-7; D not resolved. Germline-derived CDR1 and CDR2 are SEHNR and FQNEAQ (reference sequence). The CDR3 consists of 14 residues. With 3 bases removed from V and 2 bases from J, the gap between germline ends came to 11 bases. In DNA form, the CDR3 reads TGTGCCAGCAGCTTCGCAGGTCTTGCCTACGAGCAGTACTTC. This codes for CASSFAGLAYEQYF.

V and J are TRBV4-1 and TRBJ1-2; D is possibly TRBD1 (6 bases). Germline values: CDR1 MGHRA, CDR2 YSYEKL. The V gene lost 2 bases and the J gene lost 6 bases, with 16 bases spanning the gap. The CDR3 runs to 15 residues. The DNA of the CDR3 is TGCGCCAGCAGCCAAACACAGGGCGTAATAGATGGCTACACCTTC. Amino acid sequence: CASSQTQGVIDGYTF.

The chain uses TRBV10-2 and TRBJ2-7, with D possibly being TRBD2 (6 bases). There are 15 residues in the CDR3. Trimming removed 6 bases from V and 0 bases from J, with 15 bases in between. Germline-derived CDR1 and CDR2 are WSHSY and SAAADI. The chain's CDR3 is CASRTPGLSSYEQYF. The CDR3 DNA is TGCGCCAGCAGAACTCCGGGACTCAGCTCCTACGAGCAGTACTTC.

V gene TRBV7-9 combines with J gene TRBJ2-1; 10 bases line up with TRBD2. The germline V gene has CDR1 SEHNR and CDR2 FQNEAQ (reference sequence). This CDR3 contains 17 residues. Losses at the gene ends were 5 bases for V and 8 bases for J; bases not matched to a gene: 15. CDR3 sequence: CASSQSSGGPVRDEQFF. The CDR3 DNA is TGTGCCAGCAGCCAGTCTAGCGGGGGCCCAGTCAGAGATGAGCAGTTCTTC.

This chain joins TRBV6-4 and TRBJ2-1; 9 bases fit TRBD1. Trimming removed 5 bases from V and 9 bases from J; junction bases left unmatched: 5. The CDR3 is made up of 13 amino acids. Per germline, CDR1 MRHNA and CDR2 SNTAGT. The CDR3 loop is CASSRDRAGEQFF. In nucleotides, the CDR3 is TGTGCCAGCAGTCGGGACAGGGCGGGTGAGCAGTTCTTC.

The chain links TRBV19 to TRBJ2-1, with 7 bases matching TRBD2. Germline V gives CDR1 LNHDA, CDR2 SQIVND (reference sequence). This CDR3 region has 14 residues. The trim removed 7 bases at V and 7 bases at J, leaving 10 bases unmatched. The CDR3 sequence is CASMQLAIPNEQFF. CDR3 nucleotides: TGTGCCAGTATGCAACTAGCGATTCCGAATGAGCAGTTCTTC.

V gene TRBV7-6 combines with J gene TRBJ2-5; 12 bases line up with TRBD1. CDR1 is SGHVS, CDR2 FNYEAQ, per germline. With V trimmed by 5 bases and J by 1 base, 8 bases remained unmatched. This CDR3 region has 17 residues. In nucleotides, the CDR3 is TGTGCCAGCAGCAATCTGGGACAGGGGGCACCCCAAGAGACCCAGTACTTC. Translating gives CASSNLGQGAPQETQYF.

The rearrangement uses TRBV4-1 and TRBJ2-3; tentatively, D is TRBD1 (6 bases). The CDR3 is 16 residues long. The V end lost 6 bases, the J end lost 5 bases, and 21 bases lay between the germline ends. Germline V CDR1 and CDR2: MGHRA, YSYEKL. CDR3 protein: CASSQPGEGAIDTQYF. The CDR3 DNA follows: TGCGCCAGCAGTCAGCCAGGGGAAGGGGCCATAGATACGCAGTATTTT.